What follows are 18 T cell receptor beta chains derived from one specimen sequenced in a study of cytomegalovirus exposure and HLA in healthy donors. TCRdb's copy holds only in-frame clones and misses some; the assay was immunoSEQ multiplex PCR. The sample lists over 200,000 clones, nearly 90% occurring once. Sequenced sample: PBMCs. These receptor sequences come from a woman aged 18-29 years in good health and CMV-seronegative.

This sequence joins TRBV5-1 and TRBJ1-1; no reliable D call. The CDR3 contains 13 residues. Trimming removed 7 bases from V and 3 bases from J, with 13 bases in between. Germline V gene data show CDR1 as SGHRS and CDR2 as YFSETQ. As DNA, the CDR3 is TGCGCCAGCTCAACGCAAGGAGACACTGAAGCTTTCTTT. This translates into CASSTQGDTEAFF.

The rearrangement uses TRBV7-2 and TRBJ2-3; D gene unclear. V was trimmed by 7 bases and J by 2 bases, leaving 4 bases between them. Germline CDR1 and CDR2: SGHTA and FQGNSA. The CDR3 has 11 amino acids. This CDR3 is CASTLTDTQYF. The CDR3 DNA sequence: TGTGCCAGCACCCTCACAGATACGCAGTATTTT.

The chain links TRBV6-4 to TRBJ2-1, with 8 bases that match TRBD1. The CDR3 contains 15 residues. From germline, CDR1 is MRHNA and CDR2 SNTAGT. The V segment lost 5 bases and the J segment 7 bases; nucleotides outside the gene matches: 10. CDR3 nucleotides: TGTGCCAGCAGTACCGACAGGGGTCGAAATAATGAGCAGTTCTTC. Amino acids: CASSTDRGRNNEQFF.

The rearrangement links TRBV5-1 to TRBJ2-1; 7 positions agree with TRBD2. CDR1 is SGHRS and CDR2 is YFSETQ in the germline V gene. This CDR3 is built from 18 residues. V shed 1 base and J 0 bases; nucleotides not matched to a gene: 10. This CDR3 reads CASSLWASGETSYNEQFF. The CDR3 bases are TGCGCCAGCAGCTTGTGGGCTAGCGGAGAAACCTCCTACAATGAGCAGTTCTTC.

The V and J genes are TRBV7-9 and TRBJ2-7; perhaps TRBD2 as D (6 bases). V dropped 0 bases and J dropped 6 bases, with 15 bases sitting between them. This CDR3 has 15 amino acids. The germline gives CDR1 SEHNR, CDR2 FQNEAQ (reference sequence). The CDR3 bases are TGTGCCAGCAGCTTAGCCGGGAGTTGGGGTCTCGAGCAGTACTTC. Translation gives CASSLAGSWGLEQYF.

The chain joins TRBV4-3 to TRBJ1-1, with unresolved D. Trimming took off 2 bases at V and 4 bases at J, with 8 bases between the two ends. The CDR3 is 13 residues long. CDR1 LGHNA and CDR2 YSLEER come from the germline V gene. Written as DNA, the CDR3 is TGCGCCAGCAGCCAACAATCCGGCACTGAAGCTTTCTTT. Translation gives CASSQQSGTEAFF.

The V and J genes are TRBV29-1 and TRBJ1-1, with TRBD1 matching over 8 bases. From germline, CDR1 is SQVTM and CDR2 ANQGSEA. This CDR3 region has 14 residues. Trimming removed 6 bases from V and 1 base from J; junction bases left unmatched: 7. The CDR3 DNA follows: TGCAGCGTACACCCGACAGGGGAGAACACTGAAGCTTTCTTT. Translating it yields CSVHPTGENTEAFF.

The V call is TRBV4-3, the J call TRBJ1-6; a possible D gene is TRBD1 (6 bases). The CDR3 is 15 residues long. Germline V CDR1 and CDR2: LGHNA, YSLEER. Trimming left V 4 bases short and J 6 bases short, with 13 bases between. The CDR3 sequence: CASSPKTGFNSPLHF. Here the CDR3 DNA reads TGCGCCAGCAGCCCAAAGACAGGTTTTAATTCACCCCTCCACTTT.

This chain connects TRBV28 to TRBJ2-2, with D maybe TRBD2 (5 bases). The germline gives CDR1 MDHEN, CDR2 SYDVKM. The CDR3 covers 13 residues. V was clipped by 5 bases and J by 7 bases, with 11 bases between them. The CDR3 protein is CASSPKLVGELFF. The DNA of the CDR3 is TGTGCCAGCAGTCCCAAACTAGTCGGGGAGCTGTTTTTT.

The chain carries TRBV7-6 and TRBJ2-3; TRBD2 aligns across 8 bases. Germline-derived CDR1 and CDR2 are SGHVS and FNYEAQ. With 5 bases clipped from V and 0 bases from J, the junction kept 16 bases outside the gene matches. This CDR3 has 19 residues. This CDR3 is CASSRGTAGGRMSTDTQYF. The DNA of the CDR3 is TGTGCCAGCAGCCGGGGGACCGCGGGGGGCCGAATGAGCACAGATACGCAGTATTTT. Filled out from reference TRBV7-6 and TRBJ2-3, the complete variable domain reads GAGVSQSPRYKVTKRGQDVALRCDPISGHVSLYWYRQALGQGPEFLTYFNYEAQQDKSGLPNDRFSAERPEGSISTLTIQRTEQRDSAMYRCASSRGTAGGRMSTDTQYFGPGTRLTVL.

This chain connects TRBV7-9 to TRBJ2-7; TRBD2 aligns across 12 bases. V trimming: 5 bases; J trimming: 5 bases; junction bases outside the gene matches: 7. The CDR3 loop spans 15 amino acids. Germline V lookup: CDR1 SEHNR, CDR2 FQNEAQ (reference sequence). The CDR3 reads CASSLWTSGVNEQYF. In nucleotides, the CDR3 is TGTGCCAGCAGCCTATGGACTAGCGGGGTCAACGAGCAGTACTTC.

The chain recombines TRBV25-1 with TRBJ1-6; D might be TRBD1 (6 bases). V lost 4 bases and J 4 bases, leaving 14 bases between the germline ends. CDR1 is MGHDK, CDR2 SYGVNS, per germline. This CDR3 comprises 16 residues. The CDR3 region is CASSGGQPRYNSPLHF. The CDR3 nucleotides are TGTGCCAGCAGTGGCGGACAGCCAAGATATAATTCACCCCTCCACTTT.

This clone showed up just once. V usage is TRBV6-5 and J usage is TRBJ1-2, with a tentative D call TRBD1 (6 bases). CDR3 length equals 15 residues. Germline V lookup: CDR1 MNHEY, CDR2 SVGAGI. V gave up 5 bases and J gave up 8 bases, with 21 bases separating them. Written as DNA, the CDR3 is TGTGCCAGCAGTACTAGTGGGACACACGGGCCGGGCTACACCTTC. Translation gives CASSTSGTHGPGYTF.

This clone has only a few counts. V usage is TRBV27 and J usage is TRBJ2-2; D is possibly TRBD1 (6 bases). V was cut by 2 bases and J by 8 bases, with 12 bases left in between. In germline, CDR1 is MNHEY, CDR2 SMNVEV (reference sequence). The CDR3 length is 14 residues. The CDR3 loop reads CASSLQGIWGELFF. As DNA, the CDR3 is TGTGCCAGCAGTTTACAGGGGATATGGGGGGAGCTGTTTTTT.

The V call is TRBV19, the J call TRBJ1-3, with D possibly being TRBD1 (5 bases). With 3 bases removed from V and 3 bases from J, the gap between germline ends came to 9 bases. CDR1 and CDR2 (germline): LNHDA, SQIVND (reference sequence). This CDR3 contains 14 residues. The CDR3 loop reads CASSIGGNGNTIYF. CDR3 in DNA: TGTGCCAGTAGTATCGGGGGGAATGGAAACACCATATATTTT.

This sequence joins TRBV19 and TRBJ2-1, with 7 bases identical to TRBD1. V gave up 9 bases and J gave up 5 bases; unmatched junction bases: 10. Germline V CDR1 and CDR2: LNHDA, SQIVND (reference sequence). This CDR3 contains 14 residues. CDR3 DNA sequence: TGTGCCAGCAGCACAGGGGCGACCAACAATGAGCAGTTCTTC. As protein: CASSTGATNNEQFF.

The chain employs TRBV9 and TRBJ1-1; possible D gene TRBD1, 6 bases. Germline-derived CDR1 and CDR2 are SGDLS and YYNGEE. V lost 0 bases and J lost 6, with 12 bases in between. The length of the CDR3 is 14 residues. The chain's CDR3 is CASSVVGARAEAFF. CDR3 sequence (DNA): TGTGCCAGCAGCGTAGTGGGGGCGCGGGCTGAAGCTTTCTTT. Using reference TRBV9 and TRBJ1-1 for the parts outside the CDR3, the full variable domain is DSGVTQTPKHLITATGQRVTLRCSPRSGDLSVYWYQQSLDQGLQFLIQYYNGEERAKGNILERFSAQQFPDLHSELNLSSLELGDSALYFCASSVVGARAEAFFGQGTRLTVV.

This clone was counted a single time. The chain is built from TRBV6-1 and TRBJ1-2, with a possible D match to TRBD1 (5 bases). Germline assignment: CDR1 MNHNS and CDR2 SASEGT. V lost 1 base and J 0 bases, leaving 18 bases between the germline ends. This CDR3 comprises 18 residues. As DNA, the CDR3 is TGTGCCAGCAGTGAAGTGGTGGGAGGGGTATTAGCTAACTATGGCTACACCTTC. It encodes CASSEVVGGVLANYGYTF.